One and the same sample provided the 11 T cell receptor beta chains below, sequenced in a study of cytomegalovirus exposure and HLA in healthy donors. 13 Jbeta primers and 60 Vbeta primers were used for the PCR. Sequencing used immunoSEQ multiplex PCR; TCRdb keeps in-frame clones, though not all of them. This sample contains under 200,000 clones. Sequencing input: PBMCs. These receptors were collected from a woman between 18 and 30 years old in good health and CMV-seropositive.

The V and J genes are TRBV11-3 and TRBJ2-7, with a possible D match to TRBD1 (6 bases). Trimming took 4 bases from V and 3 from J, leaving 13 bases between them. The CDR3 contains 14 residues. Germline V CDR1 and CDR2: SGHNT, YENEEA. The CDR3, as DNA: TGTGCCAGCAGCTGGGGGCCAGGGAACTACGAGCAGTACTTC. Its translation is CASSWGPGNYEQYF.

DNA of the CDR3: TGTGCCAGTAGCCTCAACCCCGGTGACACTGAAGCTTTCTTT. The encoded protein is CASSLNPGDTEAFF. The chain has TRBV19 and TRBJ1-1; no clear D gene. V was trimmed by 6 bases and J by 3 bases, leaving 14 bases between them. Per the germline V gene, CDR1 is LNHDA and CDR2 is SQIVND (reference sequence). The CDR3 totals 14 residues.

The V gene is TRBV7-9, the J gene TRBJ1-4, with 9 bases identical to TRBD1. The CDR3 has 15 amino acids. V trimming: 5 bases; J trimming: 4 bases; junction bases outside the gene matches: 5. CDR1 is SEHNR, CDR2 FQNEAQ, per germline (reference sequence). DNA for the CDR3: TGTGCCAGCAGCCGATGGGGACAGGGTAATGAAAAACTGTTTTTT. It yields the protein CASSRWGQGNEKLFF.

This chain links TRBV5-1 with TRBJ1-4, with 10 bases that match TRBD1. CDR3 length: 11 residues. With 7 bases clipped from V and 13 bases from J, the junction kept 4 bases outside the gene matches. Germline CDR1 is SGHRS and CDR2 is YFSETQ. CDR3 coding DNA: TGCGCCAGCTCCGGACAGGGGGGACTGTTTTTT. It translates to CASSGQGGLFF.

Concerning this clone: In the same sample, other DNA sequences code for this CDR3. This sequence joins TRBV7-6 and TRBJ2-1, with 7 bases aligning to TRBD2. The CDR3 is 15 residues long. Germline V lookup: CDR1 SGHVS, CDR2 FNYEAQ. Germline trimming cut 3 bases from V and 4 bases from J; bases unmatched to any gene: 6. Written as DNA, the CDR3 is TGTGCCAGCAGCTTCGGGGGGTCGAGATACAATGAGCAGTTCTTC. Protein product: CASSFGGSRYNEQFF.

The CDR3 nucleotides read TGCGCCAGCAGGGCATCCGGGACAGGGACAGATACGCAGTATTTT. It encodes CASRASGTGTDTQYF. The chain couples TRBV4-3 to TRBJ2-3, with 9 bases lining up with TRBD1. J lost 3 bases, V lost 6 bases, and 7 bases had no gene match. Germline CDR1 is LGHNA and CDR2 is YSLEER. This CDR3 is 15 amino acids long.

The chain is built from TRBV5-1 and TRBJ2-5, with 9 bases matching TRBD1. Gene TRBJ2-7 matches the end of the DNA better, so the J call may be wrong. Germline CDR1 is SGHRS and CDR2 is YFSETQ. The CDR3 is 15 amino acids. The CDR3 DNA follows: TGCGCCAGCAGCTCCCGGGACAGGGTATCCTACGAGCAGTACTTC. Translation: CASSSRDRVSYEQYF.

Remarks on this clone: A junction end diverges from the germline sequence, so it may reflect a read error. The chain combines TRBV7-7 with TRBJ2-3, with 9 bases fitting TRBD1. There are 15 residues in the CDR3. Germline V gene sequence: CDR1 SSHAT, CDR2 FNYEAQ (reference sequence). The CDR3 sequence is CASSLGTGSTDTQYF. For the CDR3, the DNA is TGTGCTAGCAGCTTAGGGACAGGGAGCACAGATACGCAGTATTTT.

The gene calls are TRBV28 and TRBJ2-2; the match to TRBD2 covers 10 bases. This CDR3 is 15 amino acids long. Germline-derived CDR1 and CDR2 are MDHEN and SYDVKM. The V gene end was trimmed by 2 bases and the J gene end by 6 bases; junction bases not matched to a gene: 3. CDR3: CASSLSGGAAGELFF. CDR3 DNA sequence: TGTGCCAGCAGTTTAAGCGGGGGGGCCGCCGGGGAGCTGTTTTTT.

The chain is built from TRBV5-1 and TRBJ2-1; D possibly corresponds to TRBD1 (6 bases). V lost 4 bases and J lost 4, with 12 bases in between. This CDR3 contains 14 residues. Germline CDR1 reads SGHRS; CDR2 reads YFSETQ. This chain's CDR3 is CASSIGQPYNEQFF. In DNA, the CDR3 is TGCGCCAGCAGCATAGGACAGCCTTACAATGAGCAGTTCTTC.

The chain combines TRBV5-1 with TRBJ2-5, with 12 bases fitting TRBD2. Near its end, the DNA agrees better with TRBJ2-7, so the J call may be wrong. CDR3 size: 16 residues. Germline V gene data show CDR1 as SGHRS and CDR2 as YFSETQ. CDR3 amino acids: CASSVGTSGLSYEQYF. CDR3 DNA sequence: TGCGCCAGCAGCGTTGGGACTAGCGGGCTTTCCTACGAGCAGTACTTC.